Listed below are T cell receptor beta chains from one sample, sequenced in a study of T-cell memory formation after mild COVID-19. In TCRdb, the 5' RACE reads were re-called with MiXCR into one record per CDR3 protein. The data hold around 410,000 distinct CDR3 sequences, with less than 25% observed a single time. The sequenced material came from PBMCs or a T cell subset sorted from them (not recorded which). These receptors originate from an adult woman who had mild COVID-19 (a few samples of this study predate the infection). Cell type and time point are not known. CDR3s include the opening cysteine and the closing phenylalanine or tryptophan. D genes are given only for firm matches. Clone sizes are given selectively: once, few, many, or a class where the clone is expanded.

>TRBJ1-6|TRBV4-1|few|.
CASSQASVYNSPLHF
TGCGCCAGCAGCCAAGCATCGGTCTATAATTCACCCCTCCACTTT
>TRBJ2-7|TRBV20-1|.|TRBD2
CSAEPSGRNHEQYF
TGCAGTGCCGAACCCAGCGGGAGGAATCACGAGCAGTACTTC
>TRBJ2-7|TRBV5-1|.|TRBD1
CASSLGQGTNEQYF
TGCGCCAGCAGCTTGGGACAGGGGACGAACGAGCAGTACTTC
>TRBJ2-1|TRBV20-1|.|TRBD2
CSASGLAGYYNEQFF
TGCAGTGCTTCTGGACTAGCGGGGTATTACAATGAGCAGTTCTTC
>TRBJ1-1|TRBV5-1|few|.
CASSGGHELDTEAFF
TGCGCCAGCAGCGGGGGACACGAGTTGGACACTGAAGCTTTCTTT
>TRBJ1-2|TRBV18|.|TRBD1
CASSPPGQRNYGYTF
TGTGCCAGCTCACCACCGGGACAGCGAAACTATGGCTACACCTTC
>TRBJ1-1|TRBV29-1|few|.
CSVDFQDSSNTEAFF
TGCAGCGTTGATTTCCAGGACTCCTCGAACACTGAAGCTTTCTTT
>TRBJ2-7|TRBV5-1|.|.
CASSLGGRQYF
TGCGCCAGCAGCTTGGGGGGCCGGCAGTACTTC
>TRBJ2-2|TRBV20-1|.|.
CSATSNTGELFF
TGCAGTGCTACTTCGAACACCGGGGAGCTGTTTTTT
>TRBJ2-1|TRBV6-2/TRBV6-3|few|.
CASSYSLEQFF
TGTGCCAGCAGTTACTCGTTAGAGCAGTTCTTC
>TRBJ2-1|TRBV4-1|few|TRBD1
CASSLQQGYNEQFF
TGCGCCAGCAGCCTACAACAGGGGTACAATGAGCAGTTCTTC
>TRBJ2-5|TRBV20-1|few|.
CSARGSGGATLRVIGETQYF
TGCAGTGCTAGAGGCTCTGGGGGAGCGACCCTAAGAGTTATTGGCGAGACCCAGTACTTC
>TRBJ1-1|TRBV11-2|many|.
CASSSSWRSEAFF
TGTGCCAGCAGCTCATCGTGGAGGAGTGAAGCTTTCTTT
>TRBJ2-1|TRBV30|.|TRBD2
CAWSVLRESREQFF
TGTGCCTGGAGTGTACTGCGGGAGTCCCGGGAGCAGTTCTTC
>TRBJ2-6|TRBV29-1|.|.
CSVGPGTGGDGANVLTF
TGCAGCGTTGGTCCTGGGACGGGCGGTGATGGGGCCAACGTCCTGACTTTC
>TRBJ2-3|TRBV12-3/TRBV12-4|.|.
CASSRGDTLTDTQYF
TGTGCCAGCAGTAGGGGGGACACCCTGACAGATACGCAGTATTTT
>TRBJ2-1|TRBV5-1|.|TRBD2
CASEPSGSIAEQFF
TGCGCCAGCGAACCTAGCGGGAGCATCGCTGAGCAGTTCTTC
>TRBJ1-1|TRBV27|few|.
CASSLSHRTARSEAFF
TGTGCCAGCAGTTTATCCCACCGTACAGCCCGTAGTGAAGCTTTCTTT
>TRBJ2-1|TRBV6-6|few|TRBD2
CASSPTRGGLTNEQFF
TGTGCCAGCAGCCCGACGCGGGGGGGCCTTACCAATGAGCAGTTCTTC
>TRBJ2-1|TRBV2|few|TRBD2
CASNQRTSGNEQFF
TGTGCCAGCAACCAAAGAACTAGCGGCAATGAGCAGTTCTTC
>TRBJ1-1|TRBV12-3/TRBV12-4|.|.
CASSRRTAGATEAFF
TGTGCCAGCAGTCGCAGGACCGCTGGGGCCACTGAAGCTTTCTTT
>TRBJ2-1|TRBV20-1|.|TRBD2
CSARGLAGASEQFF
TGCAGTGCTAGAGGTCTAGCGGGAGCGTCTGAGCAGTTCTTC
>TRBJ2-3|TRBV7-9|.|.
CASGDTQYF
TGTGCCAGCGGAGATACGCAGTATTTT
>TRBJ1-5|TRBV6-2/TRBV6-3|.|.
CASSPTRLGQPQHF
TGTGCCAGCAGTCCCACGAGGCTCGGTCAGCCCCAGCATTTT
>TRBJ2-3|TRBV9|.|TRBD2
CASSAGTSGGATQYF
TGTGCCAGCAGCGCCGGGACTAGCGGGGGGGCAACGCAGTATTTT
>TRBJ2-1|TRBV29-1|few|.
CSVEDLGSNYNEQFF
TGCAGCGTTGAAGACCTGGGCTCCAACTACAATGAGCAGTTCTTC
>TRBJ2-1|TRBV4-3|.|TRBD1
CASSPDRGSMNEQFF
TGCGCCAGCAGCCCGGACAGGGGCTCAATGAATGAGCAGTTCTTC
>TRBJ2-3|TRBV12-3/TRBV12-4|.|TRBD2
CASSQQAGGLSDTQYF
TGTGCCAGCAGCCAACAGGCGGGGGGGCTCTCAGATACGCAGTATTTT
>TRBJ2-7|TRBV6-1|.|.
CASSGTDPYEQYF
TGTGCCAGCAGTGGGACAGACCCTTACGAGCAGTACTTC
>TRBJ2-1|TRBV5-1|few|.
CASSLMGSPNEQFF
TGCGCCAGCAGCTTGATGGGGAGCCCCAATGAGCAGTTCTTC
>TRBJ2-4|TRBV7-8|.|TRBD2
CASSLKREGLNIQYF
TGTGCCAGCAGCTTAAAGCGGGAGGGCCTGAACATTCAGTACTTC
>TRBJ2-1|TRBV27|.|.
CASWSYTGVGSDEQFF
TGTGCCAGCTGGTCTTACACGGGCGTCGGGTCGGATGAGCAGTTCTTC
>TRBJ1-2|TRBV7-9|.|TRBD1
CASSLRDRDIYGYTF
TGTGCCAGCAGCTTACGGGACAGGGATATTTATGGCTACACCTTC
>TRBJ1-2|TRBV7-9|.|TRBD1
CASSLAPGGAYGYTF
TGTGCCAGCAGCTTAGCCCCAGGGGGCGCGTATGGCTACACCTTC
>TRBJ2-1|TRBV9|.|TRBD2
CASSVGRSGSYNEQFF
TGTGCCAGCAGCGTAGGTAGGAGCGGGAGTTACAATGAGCAGTTCTTC
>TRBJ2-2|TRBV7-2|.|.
CASSFPYMAETNTGELFF
TGTGCCAGCAGCTTCCCTTACATGGCCGAGACGAACACCGGGGAGCTGTTTTTT
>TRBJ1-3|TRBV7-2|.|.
CASSLNWGDTIYF
TGTGCCAGCAGCTTAAATTGGGGGGACACCATATATTTT
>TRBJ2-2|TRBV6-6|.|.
CASSYWSSTGELFF
TGTGCCAGCAGTTACTGGTCGAGCACCGGGGAGCTGTTTTTT
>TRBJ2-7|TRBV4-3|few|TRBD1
CASSQGSTGSEQYF
TGCGCCAGCAGCCAAGGGTCGACAGGGTCCGAGCAGTACTTC
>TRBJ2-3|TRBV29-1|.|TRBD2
CSASGTPTSTDTQYF
TGCAGCGCTAGCGGGACTCCGACTAGCACAGATACGCAGTATTTT
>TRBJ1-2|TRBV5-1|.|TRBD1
CASSWETGGYGYTF
TGCGCCAGCAGCTGGGAGACAGGGGGCTATGGCTACACCTTC
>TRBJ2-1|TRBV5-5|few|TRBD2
CASSFPTSGGTNEQFF
TGTGCCAGCAGCTTCCCTACTAGCGGGGGGACCAATGAGCAGTTCTTC
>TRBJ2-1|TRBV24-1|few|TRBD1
CATSDSGQGSSYNEQFF
TGTGCCACCAGTGATTCAGGACAGGGCAGTTCCTACAATGAGCAGTTCTTC
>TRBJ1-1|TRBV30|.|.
CAWSVRRTAMNTEAFF
TGTGCCTGGAGTGTACGGCGGACAGCCATGAACACTGAAGCTTTCTTT
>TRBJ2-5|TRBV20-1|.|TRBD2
CSASSLAGIHPETQYF
TGCAGTGCTAGTAGTCTAGCGGGAATCCATCCAGAGACCCAGTACTTC
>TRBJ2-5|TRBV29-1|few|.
CSVGGDPGIETQYF
TGCAGCGTTGGGGGGGACCCCGGCATAGAGACCCAGTACTTC
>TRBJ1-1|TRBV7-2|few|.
CASTRELIF
TGTGCCAGCACCCGGGAGTTGATCTTT
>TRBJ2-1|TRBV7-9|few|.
CASSLKGNEQFF
TGTGCCAGCAGCTTAAAGGGCAATGAGCAGTTCTTC
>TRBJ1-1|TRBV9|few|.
CASSAVDRNTEAFF
TGTGCCAGCAGCGCCGTGGACAGGAACACTGAAGCTTTCTTT
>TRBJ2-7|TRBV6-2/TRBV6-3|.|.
CASMWQSEQYF
TGTGCCAGCATGTGGCAGTCCGAGCAGTACTTC
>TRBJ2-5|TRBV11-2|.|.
CASSLVPGNLYQETQYF
TGTGCCAGCAGCTTAGTCCCGGGGAACCTGTACCAAGAGACCCAGTACTTC
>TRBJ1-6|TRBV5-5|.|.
CASTTWGVSSYNSPLHF
TGTGCCAGCACGACTTGGGGGGTTAGCTCCTATAATTCACCCCTCCACTTT
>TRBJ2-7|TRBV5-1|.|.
CASSLGRVTYEQYF
TGCGCCAGCAGCTTGGGGAGGGTAACCTACGAGCAGTACTTC
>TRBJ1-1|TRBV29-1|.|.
CSVERGETEAFF
TGCAGCGTTGAAAGGGGGGAGACTGAAGCTTTCTTT
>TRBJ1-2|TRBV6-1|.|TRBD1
CASSRGQGGGYTF
TGTGCCAGCAGTAGAGGACAGGGTGGTGGCTACACCTTC